Detailed here is one T cell receptor beta chain. The length of the CDR3 is 11 residues. Germline lookup yields CDR1 SQVTM and CDR2 ANQGSEA. The ends were cut back, 1 base at V and 4 bases at J, with 4 bases in the middle. These data originate in a study of blood T cell repertoires in COVID-19. Authors' processing steps: Estimates of nucleated cell counts were drawn from the amplification of reference gene primers. Profiled with immunoSEQ multiplex PCR; TCRdb holds only in-frame clones, not every one. V and J calls and clone size are given by that table; D and trimming were obtained from the DNA. The table has about 94,000 clones, approximately 84% seen once.

The clonotype was recovered from a man aged 60 to 69 with acute or convalescent COVID-19. This chain connects TRBV29-1 to TRBJ2-5, with D unclear. Sequencing was carried out using peripheral blood. This chain's CDR3 is CSVEVIETQYF. The CDR3 DNA follows: TGCAGCGTTGAAGTCATAGAGACCCAGTACTTC.